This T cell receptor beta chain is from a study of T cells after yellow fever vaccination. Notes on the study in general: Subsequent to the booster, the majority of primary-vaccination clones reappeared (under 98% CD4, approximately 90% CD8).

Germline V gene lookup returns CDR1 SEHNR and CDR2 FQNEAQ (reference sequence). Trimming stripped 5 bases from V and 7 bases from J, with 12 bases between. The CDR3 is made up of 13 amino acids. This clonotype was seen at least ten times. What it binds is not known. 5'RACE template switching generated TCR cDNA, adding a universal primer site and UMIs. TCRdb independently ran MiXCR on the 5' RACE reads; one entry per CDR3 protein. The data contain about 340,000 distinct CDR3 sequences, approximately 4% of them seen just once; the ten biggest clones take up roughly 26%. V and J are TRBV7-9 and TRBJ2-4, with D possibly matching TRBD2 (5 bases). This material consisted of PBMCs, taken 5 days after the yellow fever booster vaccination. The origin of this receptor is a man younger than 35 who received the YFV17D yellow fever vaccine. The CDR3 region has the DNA TGTGCCAGCAGCGCCGTACGGAGGAACATTCAGTACTTC. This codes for CASSAVRRNIQYF.